The source of this TCR beta chain is a study of T-cell reconstitution after alpha-beta-depleted transplantation in children (dated by TCRdb to about 2016). Concerning the study at large: T-cell immune reconstitution after TCRalphabeta/CD19-depleted allogeneic hematopoietic cell transplantation in children was quantitatively tracked in the study by means of TCR repertoire profiling.

The CDR3, cysteine through phenylalanine, is 15 amino acids long. Only the CDR3 DNA stays, 45 bases, in frame from base 1. V and J are trimmed by 7 bases and 2 bases, and the gene matches miss 6 bases of the junction. Libraries were prepared through PCR. The instrument given in TCRdb is Illumina HiSeq 2500. TCR libraries were prepared with molecular barcoding, using unique molecular identifiers to normalize TCRbeta repertoire quantification. TCRdb passed the public sequencing reads through fastp at Q25 and MiXCR, retaining productive beta sequences. Entries are consolidated by CDR3 protein sequence, retaining the most common genes and DNA. In this sample the table shows just under 550,000 distinct CDR3 sequences, approximately 16% of which occur a single time. Together, the top ten hold more than 2.5% of the sample. Note on this clonotype: The specificity of this receptor is unknown. One base away there is no much larger clone; base qualities are not given.

The V and J segments used are TRBV12-3 or TRBV12-4 and TRBJ2-1, with TRBD1 matching 9 junction bases. The sample consisted of PBMCs from the stem cell graft donor, taken from the stem cell graft. This TCR was sampled from a human donor who donated a stem cell graft to a child with acute lymphoblastic leukemia. The CDR3 in this case is CASNEGQGTYNEQFF. The nucleotide sequence reads as follows: TGTGCCAGCAACGAGGGACAGGGAACCTACAATGAGCAGTTCTTC.